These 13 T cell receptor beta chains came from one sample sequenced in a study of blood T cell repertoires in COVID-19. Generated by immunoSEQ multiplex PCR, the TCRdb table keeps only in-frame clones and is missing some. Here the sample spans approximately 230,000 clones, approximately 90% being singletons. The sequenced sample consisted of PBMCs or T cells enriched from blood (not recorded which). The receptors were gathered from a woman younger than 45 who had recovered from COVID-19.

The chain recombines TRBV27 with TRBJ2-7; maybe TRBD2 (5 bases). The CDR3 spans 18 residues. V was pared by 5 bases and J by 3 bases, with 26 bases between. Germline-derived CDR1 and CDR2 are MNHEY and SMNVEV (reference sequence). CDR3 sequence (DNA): TGTGCCAGCAGTCCTCTCTCGGACTGGATCATAAACAGCTACGAGCAGTACTTC. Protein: CASSPLSDWIINSYEQYF.

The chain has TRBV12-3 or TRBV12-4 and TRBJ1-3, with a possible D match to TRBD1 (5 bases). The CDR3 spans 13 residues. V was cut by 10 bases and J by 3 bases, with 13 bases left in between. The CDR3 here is CATSMQGGNTIYF. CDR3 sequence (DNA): TGTGCCACCTCCATGCAGGGTGGAAACACCATATATTTT.

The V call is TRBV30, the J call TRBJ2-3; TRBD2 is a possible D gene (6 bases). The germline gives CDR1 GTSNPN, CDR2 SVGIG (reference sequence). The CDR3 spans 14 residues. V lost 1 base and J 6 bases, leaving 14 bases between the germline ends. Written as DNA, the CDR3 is TGTGCCTGGAGTGGAATAGCGGTGTTGGATACGCAGTATTTT. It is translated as CAWSGIAVLDTQYF.

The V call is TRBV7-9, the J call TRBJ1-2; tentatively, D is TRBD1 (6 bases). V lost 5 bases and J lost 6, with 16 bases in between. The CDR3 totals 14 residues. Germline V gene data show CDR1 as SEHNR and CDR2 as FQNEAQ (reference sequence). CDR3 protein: CASSQGGSSDGYTF. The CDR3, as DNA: TGTGCCAGCAGCCAAGGGGGTTCTTCTGATGGCTACACCTTC.

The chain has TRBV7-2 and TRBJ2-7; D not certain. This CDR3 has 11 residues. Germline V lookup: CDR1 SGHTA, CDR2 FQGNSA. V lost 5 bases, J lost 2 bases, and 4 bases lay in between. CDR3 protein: CASSLPYEQYF. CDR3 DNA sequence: TGTGCCAGCAGCCTACCCTACGAGCAGTACTTC.

The CDR3 nucleotides read TGTGCCAGCAGTTTAGGGGGCGGAGTGCTCTATGGCTACACCTTC. Translation: CASSLGGGVLYGYTF. The rearrangement joins TRBV28 to TRBJ1-2, with D perhaps TRBD1 (6 bases). Deletions cut 2 bases from V and 4 bases from J, with 14 bases between. CDR3 size: 15 residues. The V gene's germline CDR1 is MDHEN and CDR2 SYDVKM.

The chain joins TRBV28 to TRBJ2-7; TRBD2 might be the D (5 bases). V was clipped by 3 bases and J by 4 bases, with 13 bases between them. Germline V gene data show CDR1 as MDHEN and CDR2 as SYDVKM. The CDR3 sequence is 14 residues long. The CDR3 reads CASSLLSGIYEQYF. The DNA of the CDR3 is TGTGCCAGCAGTTTGCTGAGCGGTATATACGAGCAGTACTTC.

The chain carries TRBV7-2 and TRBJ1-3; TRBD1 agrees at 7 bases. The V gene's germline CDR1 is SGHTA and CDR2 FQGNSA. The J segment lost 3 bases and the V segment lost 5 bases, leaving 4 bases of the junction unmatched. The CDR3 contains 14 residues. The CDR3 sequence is CASSTGTVGNTIYF. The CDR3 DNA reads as TGTGCCAGCAGCACCGGGACAGTTGGAAACACCATATATTTT.

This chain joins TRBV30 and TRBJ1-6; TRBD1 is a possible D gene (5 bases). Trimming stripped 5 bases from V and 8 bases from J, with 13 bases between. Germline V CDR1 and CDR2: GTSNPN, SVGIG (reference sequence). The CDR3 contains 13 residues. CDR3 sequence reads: CAWGGGLDSPLHF. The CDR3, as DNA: TGTGCCTGGGGCGGGGGACTGGATTCACCCCTCCACTTT.

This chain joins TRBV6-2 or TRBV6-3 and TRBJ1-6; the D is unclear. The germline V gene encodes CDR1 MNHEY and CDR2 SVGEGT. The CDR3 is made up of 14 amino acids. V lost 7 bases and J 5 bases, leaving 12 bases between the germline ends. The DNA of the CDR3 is TGTGCCAGCACCCCGGCGCGGGATAATTCACCCCTCCACTTT. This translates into CASTPARDNSPLHF.

The CDR3 nucleotides are TGCGCCAGCAGCTTGGATCGGACAGGGCGGTCTGGCGGGGAGCTGTTTTTT. It encodes CASSLDRTGRSGGELFF. The rearrangement uses TRBV5-1 and TRBJ2-2, with 8 nucleotides matching TRBD1. Germline values: CDR1 SGHRS, CDR2 YFSETQ. The CDR3 length is 17 residues. J was trimmed by 7 bases and V by 0 bases; bases with no gene match: 11.

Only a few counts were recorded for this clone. The CDR3 protein is CAWSDTSGRFYNEQFF. CDR3 DNA sequence: TGTGCCTGGAGCGATACTAGCGGGAGGTTTTACAATGAGCAGTTCTTC. The chain joins TRBV30 to TRBJ2-1; 12 bases are a match to TRBD2. The CDR3 runs to 16 residues. Germline CDR1 GTSNPN, CDR2 SVGIG (reference sequence). The junction had 7 bases not matched to a gene; V was cut back by 3 bases and J by 4 bases.

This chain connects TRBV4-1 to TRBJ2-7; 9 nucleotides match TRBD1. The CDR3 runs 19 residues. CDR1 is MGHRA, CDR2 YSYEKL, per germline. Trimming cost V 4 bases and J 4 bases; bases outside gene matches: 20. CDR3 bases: TGCGCCAGCAGCCCCACCTATTATGTGTCCCGGGACAGGGTTTACGAGCAGTACTTC. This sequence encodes CASSPTYYVSRDRVYEQYF.